Below, 14 T cell receptor beta chains from the same sample are listed, as sequenced in a study of blood T cell repertoires in COVID-19. The assay was immunoSEQ multiplex PCR, and TCRdb's table has in-frame clones only and misses some. The repertoire consists of approximately 210,000 clones, with about 89% occurring once and the leading ten covering about 5%. The specimen was peripheral blood. The receptor source for this set is a woman in her forties with acute or convalescent COVID-19.

The chain couples TRBV4-1 to TRBJ2-5; 8 nucleotides align to TRBD2. J was trimmed by 5 bases and V by 1 base; bases with no gene match: 3. The CDR3 length is 14 residues. The germline V gene has CDR1 MGHRA and CDR2 YSYEKL. CDR3 sequence (DNA): TGCGCCAGCAGCCAAGGTCCGGGAGGGGAGACCCAGTACTTC. Its translation is CASSQGPGGETQYF.

This clone was counted only a few times. The V gene is TRBV5-1, the J gene TRBJ1-3; 9 bases align to TRBD1. This CDR3 has 14 amino acids. J lost 4 bases, V lost 4 bases, and 3 bases had no gene match. CDR1 is SGHRS, CDR2 YFSETQ, per germline. CDR3 region: CASSEGQGGNTIYF. The CDR3 region has the DNA TGCGCCAGCAGCGAGGGACAGGGAGGAAACACCATATATTTT.

This CDR3 is CASSLYRGLGTDTQYF. The DNA of the CDR3 is TGTGCCAGCAGTTTATACAGGGGGCTGGGCACAGATACGCAGTATTTT. V is TRBV28 and J is TRBJ2-3; 9 nucleotides align to TRBD1. Germline CDR1 MDHEN, CDR2 SYDVKM. The CDR3 extends over 16 amino acids. The junction had 3 bases not matched to a gene; V was cut back by 1 base and J by 1 base.

A single count supports this clone. This chain joins TRBV19 and TRBJ1-6, with TRBD1 identical over 8 bases. Germline V lookup: CDR1 LNHDA, CDR2 SQIVND (reference sequence). This CDR3 has 13 residues. V trimming: 6 bases; J trimming: 10 bases; junction bases outside the gene matches: 5. Here the CDR3 DNA reads TGTGCCAGTAGCAGGGGGCTCAAATCACCCCTCCACTTT. It codes for CASSRGLKSPLHF.

The V gene is TRBV11-2, the J gene TRBJ1-1; D possibly corresponds to TRBD1 (6 bases). Germline V CDR1 and CDR2: SGHAT, FQNNGV. Trimming pared 6 bases from V and 5 bases from J, leaving 19 bases between. The CDR3 spans 15 residues. CDR3 DNA sequence: TGTGCCAGCAGACCCCGGGCGGGGGCTTTGACTGAAGCTTTCTTT. Protein: CASRPRAGALTEAFF.

This clone was picked up one time. V and J are TRBV3-1 (or the pseudogene TRBV3-2) and TRBJ1-6, with TRBD1 as a possible D gene (6 bases). Deletions cut 1 base from V and 7 bases from J, with 14 bases between. The CDR3 is 16 amino acids. CDR1 and CDR2 from the germline V gene are LGHDT and YNNKEL (reference sequence). The CDR3 DNA is TGTGCCAGCAGCCAAGTCCACGGGGGGGGCAATTCACCCCTCCACTTT. Translating it yields CASSQVHGGGNSPLHF.

The genes are TRBV9 and TRBJ1-1, with TRBD1 identical over 8 bases. This CDR3 spans 15 amino acids. Trimming at V came to 6 bases and at J to 1 base, leaving 8 bases not matched to a gene. CDR1 is SGDLS and CDR2 is YYNGEE in the germline V gene. CDR3 in amino acids: CASTAPGQGNTEAFF. The CDR3, as DNA: TGTGCCAGCACCGCCCCCGGACAGGGGAACACTGAAGCTTTCTTT.

The chain combines TRBV4-1 with TRBJ1-2, with no clear D. V was shortened by 0 bases and J by 3 bases, with 11 bases between the two germline ends. The CDR3 is 15 residues long. Germline CDR1 is MGHRA and CDR2 is YSYEKL. CDR3 DNA: TGCGCCAGCAGCCAAGATTACCCGAGGGACTATGGCTACACCTTC. This codes for CASSQDYPRDYGYTF.

This chain connects TRBV9 to TRBJ2-2; 9 nucleotides line up with TRBD2. The CDR3 is made up of 17 amino acids. Unmatched junction bases numbered 4, after V lost 0 bases and J lost 1 base. Germline CDR1 is SGDLS and CDR2 is YYNGEE. The CDR3 sequence: CASSVGVSGGNTGELFF. The CDR3 bases are TGTGCCAGCAGCGTAGGGGTTAGCGGGGGGAACACCGGGGAGCTGTTTTTT. Drawing the rest from reference TRBV9 and TRBJ2-2, the complete variable domain is DSGVTQTPKHLITATGQRVTLRCSPRSGDLSVYWYQQSLDQGLQFLIQYYNGEERAKGNILERFSAQQFPDLHSELNLSSLELGDSALYFCASSVGVSGGNTGELFFGEGSRLTVL.

This clone came up once. This chain uses TRBV19 with TRBJ1-2, with TRBD1 as a possible D gene (6 bases). The CDR3 consists of 14 residues. The V and J ends lost 4 bases and 1 base respectively, with 10 bases between them. Germline V gene data show CDR1 as LNHDA and CDR2 as SQIVND (reference sequence). CDR3 in amino acids: CASSTGQFNYGYTF. The CDR3 nucleotides read TGTGCCAGTAGTACTGGACAGTTTAACTATGGCTACACCTTC.

V is TRBV5-4 and J is TRBJ2-7; TRBD1 might be the D (6 bases). Germline-derived CDR1 and CDR2 are SGHNT and YYREEE (reference sequence). The CDR3 has 16 amino acids. V was pared by 6 bases and J by 3 bases, with 22 bases between. The CDR3 DNA reads as TGTGCCAGCACCTCCTCTGATCCGGGACACCACTACGAGCAGTACGTC. It encodes CASTSSDPGHHYEQYV.

This clone was seen only a few times. The chain couples TRBV10-1 to TRBJ2-2; 9 bases align to TRBD1. After removal of 11 bases from V and 0 bases from J, the junction contained 7 bases not matched to a gene. Germline loops: CDR1 WNHNN, CDR2 SYGVQD (reference sequence). The CDR3 length is 15 residues. The DNA of the CDR3 is TGCGCCTTCATTTGGGACAGGGCGAACACCGGGGAGCTGTTTTTT. Its translation: CAFIWDRANTGELFF.

The V and J genes are TRBV13 and TRBJ1-1; 7 nucleotides agree with TRBD1. CDR1 and CDR2 (germline): PRHDT, FYEKMQ (reference sequence). V trimming: 0 bases; J trimming: 6 bases; junction bases outside the gene matches: 4. There are 14 residues in the CDR3. CDR3 coding DNA: TGTGCCAGCAGCTTAGGGACAGGGCGCGCTGAAGCTTTCTTT. Protein sequence: CASSLGTGRAEAFF.

The chain combines TRBV9 with TRBJ2-5, with 9 bases lining up with TRBD1. V trimming: 2 bases; J trimming: 5 bases; junction bases outside the gene matches: 7. Germline V gene sequence: CDR1 SGDLS, CDR2 YYNGEE. This CDR3 comprises 15 residues. The CDR3 bases are TGTGCCAGCAGCGTCGCCGGGACAGGGAGGGAGACCCAGTACTTC. It encodes CASSVAGTGRETQYF.